This T cell receptor (beta chain) was captured by sequencing in a study of blood T cell repertoires in COVID-19. Individuals drawn from about 26 US areas were roughly 18 to 100 years old. Each participant's cohort was designated according to participant-reported clinical history. All recovered Cohort 3 donors got two negative PCRs, got clearance, or saw symptom resolution. Trimming took 5 bases from V and 8 from J, leaving 14 bases between them. The CDR3 sequence is 13 residues long. CDR1 is SGHRS, CDR2 YFSETQ, per germline. The protocol was immunoSEQ multiplex PCR, while the TCRdb copy is restricted to in-frame clones and leaves out a portion. Among 250,000 to 350,000 clones, about 83% were seen once, and the ten largest hold 6% to 7%. This clone was counted only a few times.

The sequenced sample was PBMCs or T cells enriched from blood (not recorded which). The V call is TRBV5-1, the J call TRBJ2-1; TRBD2 might be the D (5 bases). The sequence was obtained from a woman aged 40 to 49 who had recovered from COVID-19. CDR3 region: CASSWAAEHEQFF. The CDR3 coding sequence is TGCGCCAGCAGTTGGGCAGCGGAGCATGAGCAGTTCTTC.